Here is one T cell receptor beta chain with its context. This entry is derived from a study of shared clonotypes between healthy human individuals. This CDR3 region has 17 residues. V shed 4 bases and J 2 bases; nucleotides not matched to a gene: 12. Germline V gene data show CDR1 as SEHNR and CDR2 as FQNEAQ (reference sequence). The naive CD8 fraction comprised CD45RO-negative cells positively selected for CCR7 and excluded terminally differentiated effector memory CD45RA+ cells. Adults of Caucasian background living in Nashville, Tennessee made up all donors. TCRdb's copy holds only in-frame clones and misses some; the assay was immunoSEQ multiplex PCR. The sample shows 2 million or so clones, approximately 94% of them seen only once.

The clonotype comes from a man aged 18 to 30 in good health. The gene calls are TRBV7-9 and TRBJ2-3; TRBD1 matches at 7 bases. Sequencing was done on a sample of naive CD8+ T cells sorted from blood. This CDR3 is CASSWPPGQAPTDTQYF. Here the CDR3 DNA reads TGTGCCAGCAGCTGGCCCCCCGGACAGGCTCCCACAGATACGCAGTATTTT.